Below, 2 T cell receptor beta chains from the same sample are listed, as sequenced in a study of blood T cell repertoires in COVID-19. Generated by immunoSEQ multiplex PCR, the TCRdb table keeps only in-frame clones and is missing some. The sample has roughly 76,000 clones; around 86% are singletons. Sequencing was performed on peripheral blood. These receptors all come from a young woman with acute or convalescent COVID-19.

The CDR3 sequence is CASSLEGESYNEQFF. The DNA of the CDR3 is TGTGCCAGCAGCTTGGAGGGGGAATCCTACAATGAGCAGTTCTTC. The rearrangement links TRBV5-6 to TRBJ2-1, with a weak D call TRBD1 (6 bases). Per the germline V gene, CDR1 is SGHDT and CDR2 is YYEEEE. The V end was cut by 0 bases, the J end by 1 base, with 8 bases between. The CDR3 sequence is 15 residues long.

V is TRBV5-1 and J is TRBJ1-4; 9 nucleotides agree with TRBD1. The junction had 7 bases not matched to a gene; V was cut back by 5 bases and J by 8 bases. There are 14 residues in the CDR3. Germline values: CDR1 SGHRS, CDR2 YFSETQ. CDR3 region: CASRQDRGREKLFF. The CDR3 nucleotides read TGCGCCAGCAGACAGGACAGGGGACGGGAAAAACTGTTTTTT.